The rows below give T cell receptor beta chains drawn from one sample of a study of tumor-infiltrating lymphocytes in localized non-small cell lung cancer. Data came from immunoSEQ multiplex PCR; TCRdb stores just in-frame clones and leaves some out. The table records 3,000 to 4,000 clones, 50% to 80% of them present only once. Sequenced: uninvolved lung tissue not adjacent to the tumor. Every receptor here comes from a human donor with non-small cell lung cancer. The CDR3 runs from the conserved cysteine through the conserved F or W. A D gene is named only where the DNA matches it firmly. Size is omitted from some rows. Given values are once, few, many or a class for expanded clones.

>NA|TRBV9|TRBJ1-1|NA
CASSDQLSTGITEAFF
TGTGCCAGCAGCGACCAACTTTCCACAGGGATCACTGAAGCTTTCTTT
>TRBD1|TRBV9|TRBJ1-1|NA
CASSFYDRANTEAFF
TGTGCCAGCAGCTTCTATGACAGGGCGAACACTGAAGCTTTCTTT
>NA|TRBV5-1|TRBJ2-3|NA
CASSLDRVTDTQYF
TGCGCCAGCAGCTTGGACAGGGTCACAGATACGCAGTATTTT
>TRBD1|TRBV2|TRBJ1-6|NA
CASSAATGGNSPLHF
TGTGCCAGCAGTGCGGCGACAGGGGGCAATTCACCCCTCCACTTT
>NA|TRBV4-2|TRBJ2-2|once
CASGSGGANTGELFF
TGTGCCAGCGGGTCGGGCGGGGCGAACACCGGGGAGCTGTTTTTT
>NA|TRBV5-8|TRBJ2-4|NA
CASSLRGRVAKNIQYF
TGTGCCAGCAGCTTGAGGGGGAGGGTAGCCAAAAACATTCAGTACTTC
>NA|TRBV10-3|TRBJ2-2|large
CAISGSQGGGGELFF
TGTGCCATCAGTGGGTCGCAGGGAGGAGGCGGGGAGCTGTTTTTT
>NA|TRBV5-2|TRBJ2-7|NA
CASSPPGSQFLGQYF
TGTGCCAGCAGCCCTCCAGGCTCGCAATTCCTTGGGCAGTACTTC
>NA|TRBV5-4|TRBJ2-4|NA
CASSLGGLAKNIQYF
TGTGCCAGCAGCTTGGGAGGGTTAGCCAAAAACATTCAGTACTTC
>NA|TRBV7-6|TRBJ2-1|NA
CASSSSAQPRDEQFF
TGTGCCAGCAGCTCAAGCGCCCAACCCAGGGATGAGCAGTTCTTC
>NA|TRBV5-1|TRBJ1-4|NA
CASSFAGDNEKLFF
TGCGCCAGCAGCTTCGCTGGGGATAATGAAAAACTGTTTTTT
>NA|TRBV20-1|TRBJ2-5|NA
CSAGETQYF
TGCAGTGCCGGAGAGACCCAGTACTTC
>TRBD1|TRBV5-6|TRBJ2-1|NA
CASRRVEGGLSYNEQFF
TGTGCCAGCAGACGTGTCGAAGGGGGCCTTTCCTACAATGAGCAGTTCTTC